The clone carrying this T cell receptor (beta chain) was picked up a small number of times. The data are from a study of cytomegalovirus exposure and HLA in healthy donors. A multiplex PCR was run with 60 Vbeta primers and 13 Jbeta primers. This table comes from immunoSEQ multiplex PCR, and its TCRdb copy is limited to in-frame clones, with some not included. The sample yields approximately 170,000 clones, roughly 85% seen once. Nominal health characterized the donors when sampled, though unrecorded immune exposures were likely. Germline V lookup: CDR1 SGHRS, CDR2 YFSETQ. V was clipped by 4 bases and J by 4 bases, with 17 bases between them. The CDR3 contains 15 residues.

This sequence originates from a man aged 18-30 years in good health and CMV-seropositive. V gene TRBV5-1 combines with J gene TRBJ1-1, with D tentatively TRBD1 (5 bases). Sequencing was carried out using PBMCs. The CDR3 protein is CASSVTAAGGTEAFF. Here the CDR3 DNA reads TGCGCCAGCAGCGTCACCGCCGCGGGGGGCACTGAAGCTTTCTTT.